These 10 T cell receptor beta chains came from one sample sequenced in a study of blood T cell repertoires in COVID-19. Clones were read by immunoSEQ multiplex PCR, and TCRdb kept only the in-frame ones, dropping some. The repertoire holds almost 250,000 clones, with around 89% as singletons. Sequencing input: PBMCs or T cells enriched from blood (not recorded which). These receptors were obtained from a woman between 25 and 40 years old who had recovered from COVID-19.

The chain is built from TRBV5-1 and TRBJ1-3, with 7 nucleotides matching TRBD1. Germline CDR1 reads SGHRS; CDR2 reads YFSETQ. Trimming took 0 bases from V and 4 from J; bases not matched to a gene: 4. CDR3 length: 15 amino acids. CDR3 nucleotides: TGCGCCAGCAGCTTGGAAGGGGGCTCGGGAAACACCATATATTTT. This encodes CASSLEGGSGNTIYF.

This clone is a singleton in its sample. The CDR3 loop is CASSLRVPNTGELFF. In DNA form, the CDR3 reads TGTGCCAGCAGTTTAAGAGTTCCGAACACCGGGGAGCTGTTTTTT. This chain joins TRBV27 and TRBJ2-2; D call uncertain. The ends were cut back, 2 bases at V and 0 bases at J, with 7 bases in the middle. Looked up from germline, CDR1 is MNHEY and CDR2 is SMNVEV (reference sequence). CDR3 size: 15 residues.

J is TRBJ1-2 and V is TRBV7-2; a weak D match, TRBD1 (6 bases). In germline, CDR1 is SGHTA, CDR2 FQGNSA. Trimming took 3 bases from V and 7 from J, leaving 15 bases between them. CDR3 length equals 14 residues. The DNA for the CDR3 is TGTGCCAGCAGCTTTCCAACAGGGATCTCTGGCTACACCTTC. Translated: CASSFPTGISGYTF.

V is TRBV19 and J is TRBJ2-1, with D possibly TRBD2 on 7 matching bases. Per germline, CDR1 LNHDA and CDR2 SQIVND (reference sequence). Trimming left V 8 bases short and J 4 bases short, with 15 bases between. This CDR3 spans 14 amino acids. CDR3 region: CASGGGRGYNEQFF. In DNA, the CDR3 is TGTGCCAGTGGAGGGGGGCGGGGGTACAATGAGCAGTTCTTC.

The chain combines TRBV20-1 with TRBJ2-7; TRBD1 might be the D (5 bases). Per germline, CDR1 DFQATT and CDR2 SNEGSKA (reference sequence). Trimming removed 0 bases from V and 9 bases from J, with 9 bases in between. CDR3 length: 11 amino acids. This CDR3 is CSARDGRGQYF. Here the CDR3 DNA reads TGCAGTGCTAGAGATGGTAGGGGGCAGTACTTC.

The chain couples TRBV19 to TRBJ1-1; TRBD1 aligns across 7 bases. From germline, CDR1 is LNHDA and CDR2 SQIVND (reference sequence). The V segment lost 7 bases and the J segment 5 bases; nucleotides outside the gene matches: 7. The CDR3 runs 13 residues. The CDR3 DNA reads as TGTGCCAGTAACCGGGACAGAGGGACTGAAGCTTTCTTT. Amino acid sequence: CASNRDRGTEAFF.

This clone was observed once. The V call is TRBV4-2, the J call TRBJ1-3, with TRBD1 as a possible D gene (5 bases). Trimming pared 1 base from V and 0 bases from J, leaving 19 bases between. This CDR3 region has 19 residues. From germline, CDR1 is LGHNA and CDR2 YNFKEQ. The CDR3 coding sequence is TGTGCCAGCAGCCAAGCGGGGCCGGGGGGATTCTCCTCTGGAAACACCATATATTTT. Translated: CASSQAGPGGFSSGNTIYF.

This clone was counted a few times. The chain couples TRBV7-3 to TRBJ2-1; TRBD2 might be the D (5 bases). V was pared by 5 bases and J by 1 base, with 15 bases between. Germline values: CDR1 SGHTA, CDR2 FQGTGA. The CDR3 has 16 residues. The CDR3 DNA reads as TGTGCCAGCAGCCGGACCCGGGCGGGTTCCTACAATGAGCAGTTCTTC. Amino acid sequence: CASSRTRAGSYNEQFF.

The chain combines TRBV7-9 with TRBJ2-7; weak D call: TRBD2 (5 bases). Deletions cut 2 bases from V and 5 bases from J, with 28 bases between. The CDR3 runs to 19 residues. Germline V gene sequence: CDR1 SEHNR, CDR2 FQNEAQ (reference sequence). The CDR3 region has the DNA TGTGCCAGCAGCTTATCGACTACCTTCAATCCCGTTAAGGCCCACGAGCAGTACTTC. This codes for CASSLSTTFNPVKAHEQYF. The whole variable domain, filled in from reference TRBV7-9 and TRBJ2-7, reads DTGVSQNPRHKITKRGQNVTFRCDPISEHNRLYWYRQTLGQGPEFLTYFQNEAQLEKSRLLSDRFSAERPKGSFSTLEIQRTEQGDSAMYLCASSLSTTFNPVKAHEQYFGPGTRLTVT.

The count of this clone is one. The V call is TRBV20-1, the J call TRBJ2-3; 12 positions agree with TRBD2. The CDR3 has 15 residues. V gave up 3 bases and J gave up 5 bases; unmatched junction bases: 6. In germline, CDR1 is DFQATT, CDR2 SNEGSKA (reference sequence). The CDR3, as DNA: TGCAGTGCTAGTTTCCTAGCGGGAGGGAGAGATACGCAGTATTTT. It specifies CSASFLAGGRDTQYF.